These 11 T cell receptor beta chains were all obtained from the same sample, sequenced in a study of blood T cell repertoires in COVID-19. Assay used: immunoSEQ multiplex PCR; TCRdb lists only in-frame clones, some missing. The profile shows fewer than 350,000 clones, approximately 89% of them singletons. The source material was peripheral blood. Source of these receptors: a woman aged 55 to 70 with COVID-19, enrolled during active disease.

The J gene is TRBJ2-3, the V gene TRBV14, with D tentatively TRBD1 (6 bases). Germline V gene lookup returns CDR1 SGHDN and CDR2 FVKESK. Trimming took off 3 bases at V and 1 base at J, with 17 bases between the two ends. The CDR3 extends over 17 amino acids. The CDR3 loop is CASSQPRNRARTDTQYF. In DNA, the CDR3 is TGTGCCAGCAGCCAGCCTCGCAACAGGGCACGCACAGATACGCAGTATTTT.

The J gene is TRBJ2-2, the V gene TRBV2; D unclear. Deletions cut 6 bases from V and 7 bases from J, with 15 bases between. This CDR3 region has 14 residues. The germline CDR1 and CDR2 sequences are SNHLY and FYNNEI. The CDR3 bases are TGTGCCAGCAGCGGAACGTCGGGTAACGGGGAGCTGTTTTTT. Translation gives CASSGTSGNGELFF.

The chain recombines TRBV5-1 with TRBJ2-3; 9 nucleotides match TRBD2. Germline lookup yields CDR1 SGHRS and CDR2 YFSETQ. The CDR3 length is 15 residues. The V and J ends lost 4 bases and 1 base, in that order; junction bases with no gene match: 4. The CDR3 protein is CASSTERGGTDTQYF. CDR3 nucleotides: TGCGCCAGCAGCACGGAGCGGGGGGGCACAGATACGCAGTATTTT.

The V call is TRBV19, the J call TRBJ1-4; D remains unclear. V dropped 4 bases and J dropped 0 bases, with 12 bases sitting between them. Germline assignment: CDR1 LNHDA and CDR2 SQIVND (reference sequence). This CDR3 comprises 16 residues. The chain's CDR3 is CASSSGFRATNEKLFF. The CDR3 DNA is TGTGCCAGTAGTAGCGGTTTTCGTGCAACTAATGAAAAACTGTTTTTT.

The V and J genes are TRBV5-4 and TRBJ2-1, with D perhaps matching TRBD1 (7 bases). The ends were cut back, 2 bases at V and 7 bases at J, with 16 bases in the middle. The CDR3 is 15 amino acids. Germline CDR1 and CDR2: SGHNT and YYREEE (reference sequence). The CDR3: CASSFAGGPGNEQFF. The CDR3 DNA reads as TGTGCCAGCAGCTTTGCAGGGGGGCCGGGAAATGAGCAGTTCTTC.

The chain combines TRBV9 with TRBJ1-6; TRBD1 agrees at 7 bases. The CDR3 contains 14 residues. Germline V CDR1 and CDR2: SGDLS, YYNGEE. V shed 3 bases, J shed 6 bases, and the junction held 3 bases outside the gene matches. The CDR3 spells CASSGGTVNSPLHF. CDR3 bases: TGTGCCAGCAGCGGAGGGACAGTTAATTCACCCCTCCACTTT.

This clone has just one count. The rearrangement joins TRBV7-9 to TRBJ1-1; TRBD1 matches 7 bases. Looked up from germline, CDR1 is SEHNR and CDR2 is FQNEAQ (reference sequence). The junction had 3 bases not matched to a gene; V was cut back by 4 bases and J by 10 bases. This CDR3 region has 11 residues. The CDR3: CASSSRGTAFF. CDR3 nucleotides: TGTGCCAGCAGCTCCAGGGGGACAGCTTTCTTT.

V and J are TRBV11-3 and TRBJ2-1; 9 nucleotides agree with TRBD2. CDR3 length: 15 residues. Germline values: CDR1 SGHNT, CDR2 YENEEA. Losses at the gene ends were 1 base for V and 5 bases for J; bases not matched to a gene: 3. The CDR3, as DNA: TGTGCCAGCAGCTTAGTAGCGGGGGACCACAATGAGCAGTTCTTC. It codes for CASSLVAGDHNEQFF.

Here the CDR3 reads CASSEGEGWGWEKLFF. The CDR3, as DNA: TGTGCCAGCAGCGAAGGGGAAGGTTGGGGTTGGGAAAAACTGTTTTTT. The chain employs TRBV7-9 and TRBJ1-4; maybe TRBD1 (5 bases). Deletions cut 5 bases from V and 8 bases from J, with 21 bases between. CDR3 length: 16 amino acids. Germline assignment: CDR1 SEHNR and CDR2 FQNEAQ (reference sequence).

The chain couples TRBV18 to TRBJ1-5; 9 nucleotides line up with TRBD1. Germline loops: CDR1 KGHSH, CDR2 LQKENI. Trimming took 5 bases from V and 0 from J; bases not matched to a gene: 8. This CDR3 contains 17 residues. CDR3 protein: CASSTTGTGYSNQPQHF. DNA of the CDR3: TGTGCCAGCTCAACGACCGGGACAGGGTATAGCAATCAGCCCCAGCATTTT. The full variable domain, rest sourced from reference TRBV18 and TRBJ1-5, is NAGVMQNPRHLVRRRGQEARLRCSPMKGHSHVYWYRQLPEEGLKFMVYLQKENIIDESGMPKERFSAEFPKEGPSILRIQQVVRGDSAAYFCASSTTGTGYSNQPQHFGDGTRLSIL.

The rearrangement uses TRBV11-2 and TRBJ1-5; 10 bases agree with TRBD1. V lost 1 base to trimming and J lost 6 bases; unmatched junction nucleotides: 12. Germline V gene data show CDR1 as SGHAT and CDR2 as FQNNGV. CDR3 length: 18 residues. CDR3 residues: CASSLAPFRDRGRQPQHF. The DNA for the CDR3 is TGTGCCAGCAGCTTAGCCCCCTTCCGGGACAGGGGACGTCAGCCCCAGCATTTT.